The 15 T cell receptor beta chains below come from one sample, sequenced in a study of blood T cell repertoires in COVID-19. Libraries were prepared by immunoSEQ multiplex PCR; TCRdb keeps only in-frame clonotypes and omits some of them. The table lists 150,000 to 200,000 clones, more than 75% of them singletons. The source material was peripheral blood. These receptor sequences come from a woman aged 40-49 years with COVID-19, enrolled during active disease.

As regards this clone: This specimen includes other DNA sequences encoding the same CDR3. V and J are TRBV14 and TRBJ1-6; the D is unclear. CDR3 size: 16 residues. V dropped 2 bases and J dropped 0 bases, with 8 bases sitting between them. Germline loops: CDR1 SGHDN, CDR2 FVKESK. The CDR3 loop is CASSQRRSSYNSPLHF. CDR3 nucleotide sequence: TGTGCCAGCAGCCAAAGGCGGAGCTCCTATAATTCACCCCTCCACTTT.

This clone was seen just once. The chain has TRBV7-9 and TRBJ2-1; 8 bases match TRBD2. Germline loops: CDR1 SEHNR, CDR2 FQNEAQ (reference sequence). V was clipped by 1 base and J by 4 bases; unmatched bases: 3. The CDR3 has 15 amino acids. Here the CDR3 reads CASSLELAEYNEQFF. In DNA, the CDR3 is TGTGCCAGCAGCTTAGAACTAGCGGAGTACAATGAGCAGTTCTTC.

This clone was seen just once. The V gene is TRBV7-9, the J gene TRBJ2-1; 7 bases map to TRBD1. The CDR3 has 17 residues. J gave up 8 bases and V 5 bases, and 18 bases lay outside the gene matches. Germline lookup yields CDR1 SEHNR and CDR2 FQNEAQ (reference sequence). CDR3 DNA sequence: TGTGCCAGCAGCATTCCTGCAGGGGGTGCATCCTTGTATGAGCAGTTCTTC. It specifies CASSIPAGGASLYEQFF.

The V gene is TRBV19, the J gene TRBJ2-7; TRBD2 is a possible D gene (5 bases). There are 16 residues in the CDR3. The germline CDR1 and CDR2 sequences are LNHDA and SQIVND (reference sequence). Deletions cut 5 bases from V and 2 bases from J, with 19 bases between. The CDR3 is CASSPADGVFPYEQYF. CDR3 bases: TGTGCCAGTAGTCCAGCTGACGGGGTTTTCCCCTACGAGCAGTACTTC. The full variable domain, completed using reference TRBV19 and TRBJ2-7, is DGGITQSPKYLFRKEGQNVTLSCEQNLNHDAMYWYRQDPGQGLRLIYYSQIVNDFQKGDIAEGYSVSREKKESFPLTVTSAQKNPTAFYLCASSPADGVFPYEQYFGPGTRLTVT.

The chain couples TRBV4-2 to TRBJ1-5; D ambiguous. Trimming took off 4 bases at V and 7 bases at J, with 17 bases between the two ends. The CDR3 contains 15 residues. CDR1 LGHNA and CDR2 YNFKEQ come from the germline V gene. The CDR3 reads CASSPSGPPGQPQHF. The CDR3 bases are TGTGCCAGCAGCCCCAGTGGCCCCCCGGGGCAGCCCCAGCATTTT.

The chain recombines TRBV27 with TRBJ2-7; 8 bases align to TRBD1. The CDR3 spans 12 residues. Germline lookup yields CDR1 MNHEY and CDR2 SMNVEV (reference sequence). The ends lost 4 bases at V and 6 bases at J; junction bases unmatched: 2. The CDR3 spells CASSSDRVEQYF. The CDR3 nucleotides are TGTGCCAGCAGTTCGGACAGGGTCGAGCAGTACTTC.

The rearrangement joins TRBV20-1 to TRBJ1-3; a possible D gene is TRBD1 (6 bases). CDR1 DFQATT and CDR2 SNEGSKA come from the germline V gene (reference sequence). The V end lost 3 bases, the J end lost 0 bases, and 15 bases lay between the germline ends. The CDR3 is 16 amino acids. CDR3 in DNA: TGCAGTGCTAGTGGGGCGACAGGATTCTCTGGAAACACCATATATTTT. This codes for CSASGATGFSGNTIYF.

The chain employs TRBV11-2 and TRBJ2-1; 12 nucleotides align to TRBD2. The CDR3 is 16 residues long. J lost 7 bases, V lost 1 base, and 5 bases had no gene match. Germline CDR1 is SGHAT and CDR2 is FQNNGV. CDR3 sequence: CASSLAGTSGWNEQFF. The CDR3 nucleotides read TGTGCCAGCAGCTTAGCTGGGACTAGCGGGTGGAATGAGCAGTTCTTC.

This sequence joins TRBV3-1 (or the pseudogene TRBV3-2) and TRBJ1-1; D is unclear. This CDR3 has 14 amino acids. V lost 2 bases and J 3 bases, leaving 10 bases between the germline ends. Per the germline V gene, CDR1 is LGHDT and CDR2 is YNNKEL (reference sequence). CDR3 bases: TGTGCCAGCAGCCAACTTTCCAGTGACACTGAAGCTTTCTTT. This sequence encodes CASSQLSSDTEAFF.

This clone has just a few counts. The chain uses TRBV2 and TRBJ1-2; TRBD1 might be the D (6 bases). The germline CDR1 and CDR2 sequences are SNHLY and FYNNEI. The CDR3 has 13 amino acids. The V gene lost 7 bases and the J gene lost 8 bases, with 17 bases spanning the gap. CDR3 nucleotide sequence: TGTGCCAGCACCGGGAGGGGGAGGCAAGGCTACACCTTC. Translation: CASTGRGRQGYTF.

The chain carries TRBV5-4 and TRBJ1-2; the match to TRBD1 covers 8 bases. The CDR3 extends over 15 amino acids. Germline CDR1 SGHNT, CDR2 YYREEE (reference sequence). V lost 0 bases, J lost 4 bases, and 5 bases stayed unmatched. The chain's CDR3 is CASSLENRGGYGYTF. DNA of the CDR3: TGTGCCAGCAGCTTGGAGAACAGGGGGGGCTATGGCTACACCTTC.

This chain connects TRBV27 to TRBJ2-2, with 9 bases identical to TRBD2. Germline CDR1 MNHEY, CDR2 SMNVEV (reference sequence). V lost 6 bases and J lost 4; bases outside the gene matches: 6. The CDR3 length is 15 residues. CDR3 coding DNA: TGTGCCAGCAGCCAACTAGCGGGTACCACCGGGGAGCTGTTTTTT. This codes for CASSQLAGTTGELFF.

V gene TRBV5-4 combines with J gene TRBJ1-4; D is perhaps TRBD1 (6 bases). Trimming shortened V by 4 bases and J by 4 bases, and 11 bases separated the two germline ends. The CDR3 is 14 amino acids. The germline V gene has CDR1 SGHNT and CDR2 YYREEE (reference sequence). The CDR3 sequence is CASSQGQYNEKLFF. CDR3 sequence (DNA): TGTGCCAGCAGCCAAGGACAGTATAATGAAAAACTGTTTTTT.

The gene calls are TRBV20-1 and TRBJ2-3; D uncertain. The germline CDR1 and CDR2 sequences are DFQATT and SNEGSKA (reference sequence). The CDR3 length is 11 residues. The V and J ends lost 5 bases and 4 bases respectively, with 7 bases between them. The CDR3 DNA reads as TGCAGTGCTCCCACTGCAGATACGCAGTATTTT. Its protein product is CSAPTADTQYF.

The chain carries TRBV6-5 and TRBJ1-2; 7 bases line up with TRBD1. CDR3 length equals 14 residues. Germline CDR1 MNHEY, CDR2 SVGAGI. The V and J ends lost 6 bases and 1 base, in that order; junction bases with no gene match: 5. The CDR3 here is CASRRDRYNYGYTF. The CDR3 region has the DNA TGTGCCAGCAGGAGGGACAGATATAACTATGGCTACACCTTC.